The 32 T cell receptor beta chains in this list originate from one sample, sequenced in a study of blood T cell repertoires in COVID-19. TCRdb's copy holds only in-frame clones and misses some; the assay was immunoSEQ multiplex PCR. The table records 65,000 to 80,000 clones, more than 65% of them present only once. The source material was peripheral blood. The receptor source for this set is a man aged 50-60 years with acute or convalescent COVID-19.

This chain connects TRBV7-9 to TRBJ1-2, with a tentative D call TRBD1 (5 bases). V was clipped by 6 bases and J by 0 bases, with 14 bases between them. This CDR3 region has 15 residues. Germline V gives CDR1 SEHNR, CDR2 FQNEAQ (reference sequence). CDR3 in DNA: TGTGCCAGCAGGAAGGGGCTGGGGACTAACTATGGCTACACCTTC. Its protein is CASRKGLGTNYGYTF.

The J gene is TRBJ2-6, the V gene TRBV29-1; D uncertain. The V gene's germline CDR1 is SQVTM and CDR2 ANQGSEA. V was clipped by 8 bases and J by 0 bases, with 5 bases between them. The CDR3 has 12 residues. CDR3 region: CSCDSGANVLTF. CDR3 sequence (DNA): TGCAGCTGCGACTCTGGGGCCAACGTCCTGACTTTC.

The chain joins TRBV15 to TRBJ1-5, with TRBD1 matching over 8 bases. This CDR3 spans 18 amino acids. Germline CDR1 LNHNV, CDR2 YYDKDF (reference sequence). V gave up 2 bases and J gave up 0 bases; unmatched junction bases: 9. The CDR3 protein is CATSRLLTGTGSNQPQHF. The CDR3 DNA reads TGTGCCACCAGCAGACTCCTCACCGGGACAGGTAGCAATCAGCCCCAGCATTTT.

This chain uses TRBV18 with TRBJ1-2; the D is unclear. Germline V gene data show CDR1 as KGHSH and CDR2 as LQKENI. CDR3 length equals 12 residues. Trimming removed 6 bases at V and 6 bases at J, with 11 bases between. The CDR3 here is CASSRGIDGYTF. The CDR3 DNA reads as TGTGCCAGCTCTCGAGGGATAGATGGCTACACCTTC.

DNA for the CDR3: TGTGCCAGCAGTTACTCGGGACTAGCGGATTACGAGCAGTACTTC. Encoded protein: CASSYSGLADYEQYF. The gene calls are TRBV6-2 or TRBV6-3 and TRBJ2-7; the match to TRBD2 covers 11 bases. Germline V gene data show CDR1 as MNHEY and CDR2 as SVGEGT. This CDR3 is built from 15 residues. The V and J ends lost 0 bases and 4 bases, in that order; junction bases with no gene match: 2.

The rearrangement joins TRBV6-1 to TRBJ2-7, with 8 bases identical to TRBD2. The length of the CDR3 is 16 residues. Unmatched junction bases numbered 7, after V lost 3 bases and J lost 0 bases. Looked up from germline, CDR1 is MNHNS and CDR2 is SASEGT. For the CDR3, the DNA is TGTGCCAGCAGTGACCCCCAGCGGGGGAGCTCCTACGAGCAGTACTTC. It encodes CASSDPQRGSSYEQYF.

The chain recombines TRBV7-7 with TRBJ2-1, with 9 positions matching TRBD1. J lost 7 bases, V lost 11 bases, and 12 bases had no gene match. The CDR3 spans 14 residues. Per the germline V gene, CDR1 is SSHAT and CDR2 is FNYEAQ (reference sequence). CDR3 DNA: TGTGCCGTCGGTGCGGGACAGGGTATTAATGAGCAGTTCTTC. As protein: CAVGAGQGINEQFF.

This chain connects TRBV19 to TRBJ1-1, with D perhaps TRBD1 (6 bases). CDR1 and CDR2 from the germline V gene are LNHDA and SQIVND (reference sequence). Trimming left V 3 bases short and J 6 bases short, with 14 bases between. The CDR3 consists of 14 residues. This chain's CDR3 is CASSIGVGASEAFF. The CDR3 DNA is TGTGCCAGTAGTATCGGGGTGGGGGCCTCTGAAGCTTTCTTT. Looking up the rest from reference TRBV19 and TRBJ1-1 gives the full variable domain: DGGITQSPKYLFRKEGQNVTLSCEQNLNHDAMYWYRQDPGQGLRLIYYSQIVNDFQKGDIAEGYSVSREKKESFPLTVTSAQKNPTAFYLCASSIGVGASEAFFGQGTRLTVV.

J is TRBJ2-6 and V is TRBV4-3; D gene uncertain. Trimming took off 0 bases at V and 4 bases at J, with 10 bases between the two ends. CDR3 length: 16 amino acids. Germline V gene lookup returns CDR1 LGHNA and CDR2 YSLEER. CDR3 sequence: CASSQDWPQGANVLTF. The CDR3 DNA is TGCGCCAGCAGCCAAGATTGGCCCCAGGGGGCCAACGTCCTGACTTTC.

The rearrangement links TRBV25-1 to TRBJ2-7; D perhaps matches TRBD2 (5 bases). In germline, CDR1 is MGHDK, CDR2 SYGVNS. The CDR3 is 14 residues long. Trimming cost V 8 bases and J 7 bases, with 21 bases left between them. CDR3 sequence (DNA): TGTGCCAGCTCACTCTCAGCGGTAGCCGAGGAGCAGTACTTC. This encodes CASSLSAVAEEQYF.

The rearrangement joins TRBV4-3 to TRBJ2-3; D may be TRBD1 (5 bases). The germline gives CDR1 LGHNA, CDR2 YSLEER. V was cut by 0 bases and J by 4 bases, with 14 bases left in between. The CDR3 length is 16 residues. The CDR3 DNA is TGCGCCAGCAGCCAAGAATCTTCCAGGGCCCCAGATACGCAGTATTTT. Translating it yields CASSQESSRAPDTQYF.

The chain recombines TRBV9 with TRBJ2-1; TRBD2 agrees at 10 bases. The CDR3 covers 15 residues. J was trimmed by 9 bases and V by 0 bases; bases with no gene match: 6. Germline CDR1 reads SGDLS; CDR2 reads YYNGEE. CDR3 sequence reads: CASSVVGIAGGEQFF. Written as DNA, the CDR3 is TGTGCCAGCAGCGTAGTAGGAATAGCGGGAGGTGAGCAGTTCTTC.

The J gene is TRBJ1-1, the V gene TRBV27; maybe TRBD1 (6 bases). Germline assignment: CDR1 MNHEY and CDR2 SMNVEV (reference sequence). The V end was cut by 2 bases, the J end by 4 bases, with 11 bases between. The CDR3 has 14 amino acids. This CDR3 is CASSLGGRSTEAFF. The CDR3 nucleotides are TGTGCCAGCAGTTTAGGGGGCCGAAGCACTGAAGCTTTCTTT.

The V call is TRBV27, the J call TRBJ1-5; D call uncertain. The CDR3 consists of 13 residues. The V and J ends lost 3 bases and 3 bases respectively, with 6 bases between them. Germline V gives CDR1 MNHEY, CDR2 SMNVEV (reference sequence). CDR3 residues: CASSFGNNQPQHF. The CDR3 DNA follows: TGTGCCAGCAGTTTCGGGAACAATCAGCCCCAGCATTTT.

This clone was seen only once. The gene calls are TRBV7-2 and TRBJ1-5; a weak D match, TRBD1 (5 bases). CDR1 and CDR2 (germline): SGHTA, FQGNSA. The V and J ends lost 1 base and 3 bases respectively, with 10 bases between them. The CDR3 consists of 15 residues. CDR3 loop: CASSLEGRVNQPQHF. In DNA, the CDR3 is TGTGCCAGCAGCTTAGAAGGCAGGGTCAATCAGCCCCAGCATTTT.

This chain links TRBV5-1 with TRBJ1-4; TRBD1 agrees at 8 bases. Germline V CDR1 and CDR2: SGHRS, YFSETQ. V dropped 3 bases and J dropped 5; count of bases not matched to a gene: 3. CDR3 length equals 14 residues. For the CDR3, the DNA is TGCGCCAGCAGCTCTGACAGGGGAAATGAAAAACTGTTTTTT. Translating gives CASSSDRGNEKLFF.

This chain joins TRBV10-3 and TRBJ1-1; D unresolved. CDR1 and CDR2 (germline): ENHRY, SYGVKD. CDR3 length equals 13 residues. V was shortened by 6 bases and J by 4 bases, with 12 bases between the two germline ends. The CDR3 loop reads CAISGKEATEAFF. CDR3 bases: TGTGCCATCAGCGGAAAAGAGGCCACTGAAGCTTTCTTT.

The V call is TRBV2, the J call TRBJ1-5; D remains unclear. The germline V gene has CDR1 SNHLY and CDR2 FYNNEI. The CDR3 is 14 residues long. V lost 2 bases, J lost 3 bases, and 8 bases lay in between. The CDR3, as DNA: TGTGCCAGCAGTGAATCTCAGTCCAATCAGCCCCAGCATTTT. Translation gives CASSESQSNQPQHF.

CDR3 sequence reads: CASSLNRVVGDYGYTF. The CDR3 bases are TGTGCCAGCAGCTTAAATCGGGTCGTGGGAGACTATGGCTACACCTTC. This chain joins TRBV7-2 and TRBJ1-2; no firm D call. CDR3 size: 16 residues. From germline, CDR1 is SGHTA and CDR2 FQGNSA. V lost 2 bases and J lost 3, with 16 bases in between. Full variable domain (rest looked up from reference TRBV7-2 and TRBJ1-2): GAGVSQSPSNKVTEKGKDVELRCDPISGHTALYWYRQSLGQGLEFLIYFQGNSAPDKSGLPSDRFSAERTGGSVSTLTIQRTQQEDSAVYLCASSLNRVVGDYGYTFGSGTRLTVV.

The J gene is TRBJ2-5, the V gene TRBV11-2; D gene uncertain. Per the germline V gene, CDR1 is SGHAT and CDR2 is FQNNGV. The CDR3 runs 16 residues. V was pared by 6 bases and J by 5 bases, with 22 bases between. CDR3 sequence: CASSPRVASFGETQYF. The CDR3 DNA reads TGTGCCAGCAGTCCCCGGGTAGCATCTTTTGGGGAGACCCAGTACTTC.

The rearrangement links TRBV5-4 to TRBJ2-1, with a weak D call TRBD2 (6 bases). There are 15 residues in the CDR3. Germline V gene sequence: CDR1 SGHNT, CDR2 YYREEE (reference sequence). Trimming left V 0 bases short and J 2 bases short, with 9 bases between. This CDR3 reads CASSLGGGTYNEQFF. DNA of the CDR3: TGTGCCAGCAGCTTGGGTGGCGGGACCTACAATGAGCAGTTCTTC.

This clone was counted a few times. The V call is TRBV28, the J call TRBJ1-1; D not certain. Germline V gene lookup returns CDR1 MDHEN and CDR2 SYDVKM. The germline V and J ends were trimmed by 7 bases and 2 bases, with 11 bases remaining between them. This CDR3 is built from 13 residues. This CDR3 reads CASKKQINTEAFF. The CDR3, as DNA: TGTGCCAGCAAAAAACAGATAAACACTGAAGCTTTCTTT.

This chain uses TRBV13 with TRBJ2-3; 9 bases fit TRBD1. J lost 1 base, V lost 4 bases, and 3 bases had no gene match. This CDR3 contains 15 residues. CDR1 PRHDT and CDR2 FYEKMQ come from the germline V gene (reference sequence). The CDR3 DNA reads as TGTGCCAGCAGCTCGGACAGGGGAGGCACAGATACGCAGTATTTT. Residues: CASSSDRGGTDTQYF.

The V call is TRBV27, the J call TRBJ1-2; the match to TRBD1 covers 9 bases. With 4 bases clipped from V and 4 bases from J, the junction kept 4 bases outside the gene matches. The length of the CDR3 is 14 residues. Germline CDR1 reads MNHEY; CDR2 reads SMNVEV (reference sequence). The CDR3 reads CASSSDRGFYGYTF. The CDR3, as DNA: TGTGCCAGCAGTTCAGACAGGGGGTTCTATGGCTACACCTTC.

The rearrangement uses TRBV6-4 and TRBJ1-2; TRBD1 matches at 7 bases. Germline CDR1 and CDR2: MRHNA and SNTAGT. CDR3 length equals 14 residues. Losses at the gene ends were 4 bases for V and 4 bases for J; bases not matched to a gene: 6. As DNA, the CDR3 is TGTGCCAGCAGTGTGGCAGGGGGTAGCTATGGCTACACCTTC. It encodes CASSVAGGSYGYTF.

The chain recombines TRBV29-1 with TRBJ2-1; 11 bases fit TRBD2. There are 17 residues in the CDR3. The germline CDR1 and CDR2 sequences are SQVTM and ANQGSEA. V was pared by 1 base and J by 4 bases, with 9 bases of the junction left unmatched. CDR3 amino acids: CSVEVGVAGGPYNEQFF. Written as DNA, the CDR3 is TGCAGCGTTGAAGTCGGGGTAGCGGGAGGGCCTTACAATGAGCAGTTCTTC.

The chain combines TRBV18 with TRBJ1-1, with unresolved D. Germline-derived CDR1 and CDR2 are KGHSH and LQKENI. V gave up 3 bases and J gave up 2 bases, with 10 bases separating them. The CDR3 extends over 14 amino acids. CDR3 amino acids: CASSPAALNTEAFF. The CDR3, as DNA: TGTGCCAGCTCACCGGCGGCCTTAAACACTGAAGCTTTCTTT. Looking up the rest from reference TRBV18 and TRBJ1-1 gives the full variable domain: NAGVMQNPRHLVRRRGQEARLRCSPMKGHSHVYWYRQLPEEGLKFMVYLQKENIIDESGMPKERFSAEFPKEGPSILRIQQVVRGDSAAYFCASSPAALNTEAFFGQGTRLTVV.

Points on this clone: Other nucleotide sequences in the sample specify the same CDR3. CDR3 amino acids: CASSFPPLTGASTDTQYF. In DNA, the CDR3 is TGTGCCAGCAGTTTCCCCCCGCTTACAGGGGCTAGCACAGATACGCAGTATTTT. This chain uses TRBV27 with TRBJ2-3; TRBD1 matches at 7 bases. The CDR3 runs 18 residues. The V gene's germline CDR1 is MNHEY and CDR2 SMNVEV (reference sequence). The V segment lost 3 bases and the J segment 0 bases; nucleotides outside the gene matches: 12.

The chain couples TRBV4-3 to TRBJ1-6, with TRBD1 identical over 7 bases. J gave up 7 bases and V 0 bases, and 9 bases lay outside the gene matches. CDR3 size: 17 residues. Germline values: CDR1 LGHNA, CDR2 YSLEER. The CDR3 DNA sequence: TGCGCCAGCAGCCAAGATCTAACAGGGGCCTGGAATTCACCCCTCCACTTT. Encoded protein: CASSQDLTGAWNSPLHF.

The V gene is TRBV7-9, the J gene TRBJ1-1; the D gene is possibly TRBD1 (6 bases). The CDR3 runs 15 residues. V dropped 1 base and J dropped 1 base, with 10 bases sitting between them. CDR1 SEHNR and CDR2 FQNEAQ come from the germline V gene (reference sequence). The CDR3 region is CASSLGGTRNTEAFF. The CDR3 DNA reads as TGTGCCAGCAGCTTAGGGGGGACAAGGAACACTGAAGCTTTCTTT.

This chain links TRBV5-4 with TRBJ1-2, with 9 bases that match TRBD1. There are 14 residues in the CDR3. The trim removed 2 bases at V and 6 bases at J, leaving 5 bases unmatched. CDR1 is SGHNT, CDR2 YYREEE, per germline (reference sequence). The CDR3 DNA sequence: TGTGCCAGCAGCTTCCGGGACAGGGTCCATGGCTACACCTTC. Its translation is CASSFRDRVHGYTF.

This rearrangement joins TRBV6-2 or TRBV6-3 to TRBJ1-1, with 9 bases identical to TRBD1. V lost 4 bases, J lost 9 bases, and 3 bases stayed unmatched. This CDR3 has 12 amino acids. Germline V CDR1 and CDR2: MNHEY, SVGEGT. CDR3 sequence: CASSWGQGKAFF. In nucleotides, the CDR3 is TGTGCCAGCAGTTGGGGACAGGGAAAAGCTTTCTTT.